This T cell receptor beta chain was obtained from a study of T cells after yellow fever vaccination. TCR cDNA, made by 5'RACE template switching, carried an added universal primer site and UMIs. TCRdb used MiXCR to reprocess the 5' RACE reads, holding one entry per CDR3 protein. The data hold under 600,000 distinct CDR3 sequences, with 20% to 25% observed a single time. The CDR3 is 19 residues long. The V segment lost 1 base and the J segment 1 base; nucleotides outside the gene matches: 9. CDR1 is MNHEY and CDR2 is SMNVEV in the germline V gene (reference sequence). Sample: PBMCs, taken roughly 20 days after the first yellow fever vaccination. V and J are TRBV27 and TRBJ2-1; 11 bases match TRBD2. This receptor was identified in a man aged 18 to 29 who received the YFV17D yellow fever vaccine. Written as DNA, the CDR3 is TGTGCCAGCAGTTTATTCCTAGCGGGGGGTAGTAGGTCCTACAATGAGCAGTTCTTC. Translation gives CASSLFLAGGSRSYNEQFF.